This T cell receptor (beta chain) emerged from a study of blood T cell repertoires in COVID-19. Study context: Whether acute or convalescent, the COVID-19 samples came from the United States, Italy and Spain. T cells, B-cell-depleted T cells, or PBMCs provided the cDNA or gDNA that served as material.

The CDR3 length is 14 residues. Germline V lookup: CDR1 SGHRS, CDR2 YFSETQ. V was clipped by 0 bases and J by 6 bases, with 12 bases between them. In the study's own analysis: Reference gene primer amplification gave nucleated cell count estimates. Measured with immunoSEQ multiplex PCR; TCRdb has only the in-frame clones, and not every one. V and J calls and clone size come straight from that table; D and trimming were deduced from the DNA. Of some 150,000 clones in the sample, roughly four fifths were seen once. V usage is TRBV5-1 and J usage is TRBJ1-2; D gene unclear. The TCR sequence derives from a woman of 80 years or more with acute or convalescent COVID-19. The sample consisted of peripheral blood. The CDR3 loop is CASSLVAERDGYTF. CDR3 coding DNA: TGCGCCAGCAGCTTGGTGGCTGAGAGGGATGGCTACACCTTC. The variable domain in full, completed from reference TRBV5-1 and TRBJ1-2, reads KAGVTQTPRYLIKTRGQQVTLSCSPISGHRSVSWYQQTPGQGLQFLFEYFSETQRNKGNFPGRFSGRQFSNSRSEMNVSTLELGDSALYLCASSLVAERDGYTFGSGTRLTVV.